Listed below are T cell receptor beta chains from one sample, sequenced in a study of tumor-infiltrating lymphocytes in primary liver carcinoma. TCRdb re-called the multiplex PCR reads with MiXCR, one entry per CDR3 protein. Of 300,000 to 400,000 distinct CDR3 sequences in the sample, about 62% were seen once. The material sequenced was peripheral blood. These receptors came from a man in his forties or fifties with primary liver carcinoma and hepatitis B virus infection. CDR3s include the opening cysteine and the closing phenylalanine or tryptophan. Fields, in order: D gene, V gene, J gene, clone size, CDR3 DNA, CDR3 protein. D genes are given only for firm matches. A clone size is listed for some rows: how often the clone was seen (once, few, many), or a class if it is expanded.

D gene: TRBD2; V gene: TRBV2; J gene: TRBJ2-7; clone size: -; CDR3 DNA: TGTGCCAGCAAAGCCCAACTAGCGGACCTCTCCTACGAGCAGTACTTC; CDR3 protein: CASKAQLADLSYEQYF
D gene: TRBD1; V gene: TRBV18; J gene: TRBJ2-5; clone size: -; CDR3 DNA: TGTGCCAGCTCACCCGAGACAGGGGAAGAGACCCAGTACTTC; CDR3 protein: CASSPETGEETQYF
D gene: TRBD2; V gene: TRBV5-1; J gene: TRBJ2-1; clone size: -; CDR3 DNA: TGCGCCGGCAGCTTGGGCGGGAGGGCCTACGATGAGCAGTTCTTC; CDR3 protein: CAGSLGGRAYDEQFF
D gene: TRBD2; V gene: TRBV13; J gene: TRBJ2-7; clone size: -; CDR3 DNA: TGTACCAACAGCTTACCCAGCGGGAGGGATGACGAGCAGTACTTC; CDR3 protein: CTNSLPSGRDDEQYF
D gene: -; V gene: TRBV4-3; J gene: TRBJ2-4; clone size: many; CDR3 DNA: TGCGCCAGCAGCCAAGAGGGAATGCGAGGAATTCAGTACTTC; CDR3 protein: CASSQEGMRGIQYF
D gene: -; V gene: TRBV29-1; J gene: TRBJ1-4; clone size: many; CDR3 DNA: TGCAGCACATCCCACACCCTAGGGGAAAAACTGTTTTTT; CDR3 protein: CSTSHTLGEKLFF
D gene: -; V gene: TRBV11-2; J gene: TRBJ1-3; clone size: -; CDR3 DNA: TGTGCCAGCAACCGCGCGGAAGGAAACACCATATATTTT; CDR3 protein: CASNRAEGNTIYF
D gene: TRBD2; V gene: TRBV5-1; J gene: TRBJ2-1; clone size: -; CDR3 DNA: TGCGCCAGCAGCGCCCTAGCGGGATCTTTCAATGAGCAGTTCTTC; CDR3 protein: CASSALAGSFNEQFF
D gene: -; V gene: TRBV6-6; J gene: TRBJ2-6; clone size: many; CDR3 DNA: TGTGCCAGCAGTCCCCTTGGCTCTGGGGCCAACGTCCTGACTTTC; CDR3 protein: CASSPLGSGANVLTF
D gene: -; V gene: TRBV23-1; J gene: TRBJ2-3; clone size: -; CDR3 DNA: TGCGCCAGCAGTCAATCTTCAGTAACTACCACTAGCACAGATACGCAGTATTTC; CDR3 protein: CASSQSSVTTTSTDTQYF
D gene: -; V gene: TRBV11-2; J gene: TRBJ2-5; clone size: -; CDR3 DNA: TGTGCCAGCAGTTTAGAGATTGTAGCGGCCTGGACCCAGTACTTC; CDR3 protein: CASSLEIVAAWTQYF
D gene: -; V gene: TRBV29-1; J gene: TRBJ2-1; clone size: many; CDR3 DNA: TGCAGCGTTTCACAGGGCGATGAGCAGTTCTTC; CDR3 protein: CSVSQGDEQFF
D gene: -; V gene: TRBV28; J gene: TRBJ2-5; clone size: once; CDR3 DNA: TGTGCCAGCAGTCCCTTCGAGACCCAGTACTTC; CDR3 protein: CASSPFETQYF
D gene: -; V gene: TRBV5-6; J gene: TRBJ2-5; clone size: -; CDR3 DNA: TGTGCCAGCACCTTAGTTACCAGGCTGGGAGAGACCCAGTACTTC; CDR3 protein: CASTLVTRLGETQYF
D gene: -; V gene: TRBV29-1; J gene: TRBJ1-3; clone size: -; CDR3 DNA: TGCAGCGTTGAAACCCCACGGGATGTCTCTGGAAACACCATATATTTT; CDR3 protein: CSVETPRDVSGNTIYF
D gene: TRBD1; V gene: TRBV11-2; J gene: TRBJ2-7; clone size: -; CDR3 DNA: TGTGCCAGCAGCCTCGGGACAGGGAACTACGAGCAGTACTTC; CDR3 protein: CASSLGTGNYEQYF
D gene: -; V gene: TRBV7-8; J gene: TRBJ2-3; clone size: -; CDR3 DNA: TGTGCCAGCAGCTCAGAGGAGGGTAACCCAGATACGCAGTATTTT; CDR3 protein: CASSSEEGNPDTQYF
D gene: TRBD1; V gene: TRBV5-1; J gene: TRBJ2-7; clone size: -; CDR3 DNA: TGCACCAGCAGCTCTGGACAGGGCATCGAGCAGTACTTC; CDR3 protein: CTSSSGQGIEQYF
D gene: -; V gene: TRBV21-1; J gene: TRBJ2-3; clone size: few; CDR3 DNA: TGTGCCACCCCGCACATCTGGCGGGAGGGGGATACGCAGTATTTT; CDR3 protein: CATPHIWREGDTQYF
D gene: -; V gene: TRBV6-2/TRBV6-3; J gene: TRBJ2-7; clone size: once; CDR3 DNA: TGTGCCAGCCACACTAGCTATGAGCAGCACTTC; CDR3 protein: CASHTSYEQHF
D gene: -; V gene: TRBV5-1; J gene: TRBJ1-1; clone size: -; CDR3 DNA: TGCGCCAACAGCTTTTCCCCCACAGATTTGAACACTGAAGCTTTCTTT; CDR3 protein: CANSFSPTDLNTEAFF
D gene: -; V gene: TRBV14; J gene: TRBJ2-1; clone size: -; CDR3 DNA: TGTGTCAGCAGCCGAGTAATTGGCAATGAGCAGTTCTTC; CDR3 protein: CVSSRVIGNEQFF
D gene: -; V gene: TRBV4-1; J gene: TRBJ1-1; clone size: -; CDR3 DNA: TGCGCCAGCAGCCTCGGAACAAGGGCCCTGAACACTGGAGCTTTCTTT; CDR3 protein: CASSLGTRALNTGAFF
D gene: -; V gene: TRBV11-2; J gene: TRBJ1-1; clone size: -; CDR3 DNA: TGTGCCTACAGCTTATATTCCGGGCAGGCAGCTTTCTTT; CDR3 protein: CAYSLYSGQAAFF
D gene: -; V gene: TRBV25-1; J gene: TRBJ2-6; clone size: few; CDR3 DNA: TGTGCCAGCAGTCCCTACTGGACGGGTCAGGCCAACGTCCTGACTTTC; CDR3 protein: CASSPYWTGQANVLTF
D gene: TRBD2; V gene: TRBV11-2; J gene: TRBJ2-3; clone size: -; CDR3 DNA: TGTGCCAGCAGCACGGGACTAGCGGGAACGGATACGCAGTATTTT; CDR3 protein: CASSTGLAGTDTQYF
D gene: TRBD1; V gene: TRBV11-2; J gene: TRBJ2-1; clone size: -; CDR3 DNA: TGTGCCAACAGCCTCCGAAGACAGGGGCGCAATGAGCAGTTCTTC; CDR3 protein: CANSLRRQGRNEQFF
D gene: -; V gene: TRBV5-1; J gene: TRBJ2-7; clone size: once; CDR3 DNA: TGCGCCAGCAGCTTGTCGGACGAGCAGTACTTC; CDR3 protein: CASSLSDEQYF
D gene: -; V gene: TRBV4-1; J gene: TRBJ1-6; clone size: once; CDR3 DNA: TGCGCCAGCAACCAAGATAGTACAGGGAATTCACCCCTCCACTTT; CDR3 protein: CASNQDSTGNSPLHF
D gene: TRBD1; V gene: TRBV6-1; J gene: TRBJ2-7; clone size: many; CDR3 DNA: TGTGCCAGCAGCCCTCGCCGGGACAGGAGCTCCTACGAGCAGTACTTC; CDR3 protein: CASSPRRDRSSYEQYF
D gene: -; V gene: TRBV6-1; J gene: TRBJ1-5; clone size: few; CDR3 DNA: TGTGCCAGCAGTGAAAGGACAGTTAGCAATCAGCCCCAGCATTTT; CDR3 protein: CASSERTVSNQPQHF
D gene: TRBD2; V gene: TRBV28; J gene: TRBJ2-5; clone size: -; CDR3 DNA: TGTGCCAGCAGTCTCCCCCTAGCGGGGGGTGAGACCCAGTACTTC; CDR3 protein: CASSLPLAGGETQYF
D gene: -; V gene: TRBV6-2/TRBV6-3; J gene: TRBJ1-2; clone size: many; CDR3 DNA: TGTGCCAGCAGCCCACAGGGTAACTATGGCTACACCTTC; CDR3 protein: CASSPQGNYGYTF
D gene: TRBD2; V gene: TRBV10-3; J gene: TRBJ2-1; clone size: -; CDR3 DNA: TGTGCCATCGGGACTAGCGAGAGGAATGAGCAGTTCTTC; CDR3 protein: CAIGTSERNEQFF
D gene: -; V gene: TRBV5-6; J gene: TRBJ1-1; clone size: many; CDR3 DNA: TGTGCCAGCAGCGGCCGGGATGAAGCTTTCTTT; CDR3 protein: CASSGRDEAFF
D gene: TRBD1; V gene: TRBV7-9; J gene: TRBJ2-1; clone size: -; CDR3 DNA: TGTGCCAGCAGCGACTTAGGGGGCTCCTACATTGAGCAGTTCTTC; CDR3 protein: CASSDLGGSYIEQFF